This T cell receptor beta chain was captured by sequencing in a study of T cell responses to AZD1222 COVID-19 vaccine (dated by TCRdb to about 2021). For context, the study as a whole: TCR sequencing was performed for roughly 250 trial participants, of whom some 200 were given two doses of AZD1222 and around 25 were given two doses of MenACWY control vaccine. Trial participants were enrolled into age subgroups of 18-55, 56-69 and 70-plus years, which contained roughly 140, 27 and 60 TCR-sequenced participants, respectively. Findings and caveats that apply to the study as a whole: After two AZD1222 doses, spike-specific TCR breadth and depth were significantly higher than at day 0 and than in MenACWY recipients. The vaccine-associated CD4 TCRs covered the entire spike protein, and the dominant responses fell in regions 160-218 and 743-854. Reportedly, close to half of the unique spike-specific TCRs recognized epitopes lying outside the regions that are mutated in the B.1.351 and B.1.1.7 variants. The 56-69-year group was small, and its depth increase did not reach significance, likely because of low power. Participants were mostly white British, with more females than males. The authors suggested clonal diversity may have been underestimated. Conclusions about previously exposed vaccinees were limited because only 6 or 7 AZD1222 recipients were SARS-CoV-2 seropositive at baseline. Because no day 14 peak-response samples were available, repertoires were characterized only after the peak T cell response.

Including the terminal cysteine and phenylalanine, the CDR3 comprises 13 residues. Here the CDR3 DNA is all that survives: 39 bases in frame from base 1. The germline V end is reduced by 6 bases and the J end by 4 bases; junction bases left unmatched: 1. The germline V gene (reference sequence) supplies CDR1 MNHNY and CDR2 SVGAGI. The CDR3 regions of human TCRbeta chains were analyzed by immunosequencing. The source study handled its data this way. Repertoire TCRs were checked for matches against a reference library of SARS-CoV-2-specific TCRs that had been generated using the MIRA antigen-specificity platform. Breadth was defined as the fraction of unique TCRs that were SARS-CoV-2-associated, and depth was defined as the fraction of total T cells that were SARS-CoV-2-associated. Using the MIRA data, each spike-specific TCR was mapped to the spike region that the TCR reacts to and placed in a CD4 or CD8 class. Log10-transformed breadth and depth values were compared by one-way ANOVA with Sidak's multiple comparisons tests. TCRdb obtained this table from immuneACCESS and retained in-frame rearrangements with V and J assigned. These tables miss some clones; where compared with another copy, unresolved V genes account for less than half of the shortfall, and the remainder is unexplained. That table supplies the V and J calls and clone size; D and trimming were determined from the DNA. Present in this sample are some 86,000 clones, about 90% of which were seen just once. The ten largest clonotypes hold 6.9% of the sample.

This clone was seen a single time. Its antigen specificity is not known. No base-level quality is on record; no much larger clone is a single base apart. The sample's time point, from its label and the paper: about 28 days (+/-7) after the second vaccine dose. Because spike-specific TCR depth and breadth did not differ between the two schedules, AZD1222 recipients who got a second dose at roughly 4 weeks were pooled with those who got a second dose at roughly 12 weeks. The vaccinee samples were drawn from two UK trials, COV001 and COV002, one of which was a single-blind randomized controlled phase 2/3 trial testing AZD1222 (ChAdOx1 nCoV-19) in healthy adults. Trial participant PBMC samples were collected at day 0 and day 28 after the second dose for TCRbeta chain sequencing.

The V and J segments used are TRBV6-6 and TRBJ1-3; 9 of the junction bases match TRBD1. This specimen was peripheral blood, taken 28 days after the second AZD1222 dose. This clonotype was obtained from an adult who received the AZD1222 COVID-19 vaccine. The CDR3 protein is CASRQGAGNTIYF. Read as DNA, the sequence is TGTGCCAGCAGACAGGGGGCGGGAAACACCATATATTTT.